The 30 T cell receptor beta chains below all came from one sample that was sequenced in a study of cytomegalovirus exposure and HLA in healthy donors. PCR amplification relied on 60 Vbeta primers (plus 13 Jbeta primers). Repertoires were generated with immunoSEQ multiplex PCR, while TCRdb's copy carries only in-frame clones and drops some. The table shows fewer than 110,000 clones, with 77% occurring only once. Material: PBMCs. Receptors originate from a male donor in good health and CMV-seronegative.

The chain carries TRBV19 and TRBJ2-2; possible D gene TRBD2, 5 bases. The CDR3 sequence is 14 residues long. From germline, CDR1 is LNHDA and CDR2 SQIVND (reference sequence). Deletions cut 3 bases from V and 3 bases from J, with 8 bases between. CDR3 nucleotide sequence: TGTGCCAGTAGTATGTTCGGGGACACCGGGGAGCTGTTTTTT. Protein product: CASSMFGDTGELFF. The whole variable domain, remainder taken from reference TRBV19 and TRBJ2-2, is DGGITQSPKYLFRKEGQNVTLSCEQNLNHDAMYWYRQDPGQGLRLIYYSQIVNDFQKGDIAEGYSVSREKKESFPLTVTSAQKNPTAFYLCASSMFGDTGELFFGEGSRLTVL.

V and J are TRBV29-1 and TRBJ1-1; TRBD1 might be the D (6 bases). The CDR3 sequence is 14 residues long. V lost 6 bases to trimming and J lost 1 base, with 15 bases between them. Germline-derived CDR1 and CDR2 are SQVTM and ANQGSEA. The CDR3 DNA reads TGCAGCGTCCGGTACAGGGCCAAGAACACTGAAGCTTTCTTT. Its protein product is CSVRYRAKNTEAFF.

This clone came up a few times. The genes are TRBV19 and TRBJ2-1; 10 bases fit TRBD2. The germline gives CDR1 LNHDA, CDR2 SQIVND (reference sequence). The CDR3 is 16 residues long. Losses at the gene ends were 3 bases for V and 7 bases for J; bases not matched to a gene: 9. This CDR3 is CASSIRLAGEGNEQFF. The CDR3 DNA follows: TGTGCCAGTAGTATTAGGCTAGCGGGAGAAGGAAATGAGCAGTTCTTC.

The V call is TRBV5-8, the J call TRBJ1-2; no firm D call. CDR3 length equals 11 residues. Trimming took 1 base from V and 7 from J, leaving 5 bases between them. The germline CDR1 and CDR2 sequences are SGHTS and YDEGEE. CDR3 in amino acids: CASSLTVGYTF. The CDR3 DNA reads as TGTGCCAGCAGCTTGACAGTTGGCTACACCTTC. The variable domain in full, with the rest retrieved from reference TRBV5-8 and TRBJ1-2, is EAGVTQSPTHLIKTRGQQATLRCSPISGHTSVYWYQQALGLGLQFLLWYDEGEERNRGNFPPRFSGRQFPNYSSELNVNALELEDSALYLCASSLTVGYTFGSGTRLTVV.

V and J are TRBV29-1 and TRBJ1-1; D unresolved. Per germline, CDR1 SQVTM and CDR2 ANQGSEA. The CDR3 has 10 residues. V was shortened by 6 bases and J by 8 bases, with 10 bases between the two germline ends. The CDR3 nucleotides read TGCAGCGTCCGAGTCGTAGAAGCTTTCTTT. Translation gives CSVRVVEAFF.

Note on this clone: At one of its ends the junction is not consistent with the germline gene, which may arise from a read error. The V call is TRBV28, the J call TRBJ2-2, with 8 bases lining up with TRBD1. CDR3 length equals 16 residues. CDR1 is MDHEN, CDR2 SYDVKM, per germline. CDR3 amino acids: CASKLRTGRNAGELFF. The CDR3 DNA is TGTGCCAGCAAACTCCGGACAGGGCGGAACGCCGGGGAGCTGTTTTTT.

Written as DNA, the CDR3 is TGTGCCAGCAGAACACTAGCCCCAGATACGCAGTATTTT. Its protein product is CASRTLAPDTQYF. J is TRBJ2-3 and V is TRBV6-5, with D maybe TRBD2 (6 bases). Between the trimmed V and J ends, which lost 6 bases and 4 bases, there was a span of 11 bases. CDR1 MNHEY and CDR2 SVGAGI come from the germline V gene. The length of the CDR3 is 13 residues.

Only one count was recorded for this clone. V is TRBV7-9 and J is TRBJ1-5; 10 bases agree with TRBD1. The CDR3 sequence is 15 residues long. Germline V gene lookup returns CDR1 SEHNR and CDR2 FQNEAQ (reference sequence). With 5 bases clipped from V and 5 bases from J, the junction kept 6 bases outside the gene matches. CDR3 sequence reads: CASSLGQGVHQPQHF. CDR3 DNA: TGTGCCAGCAGCCTCGGACAGGGGGTCCATCAGCCCCAGCATTTT.

The rearrangement links TRBV7-6 to TRBJ1-5, with TRBD1 matching over 9 bases. The V gene's germline CDR1 is SGHVS and CDR2 FNYEAQ. V trimming: 1 base; J trimming: 0 bases; junction bases outside the gene matches: 4. The CDR3 runs 17 residues. The DNA of the CDR3 is TGTGCCAGCAGCTTAGGGACAGGGGCTTATAGCAATCAGCCCCAGCATTTT. This translates into CASSLGTGAYSNQPQHF.

This chain connects TRBV19 to TRBJ2-1; TRBD1 might be the D (5 bases). The CDR3 consists of 12 residues. V was clipped by 5 bases and J by 9 bases, with 11 bases between them. Germline assignment: CDR1 LNHDA and CDR2 SQIVND (reference sequence). In DNA form, the CDR3 reads TGTGCCAGTAGTTCAAGGGGTATTGAGCAGTTCTTC. It codes for CASSSRGIEQFF. Full variable domain (outside the CDR3, taken from reference TRBV19 and TRBJ2-1): DGGITQSPKYLFRKEGQNVTLSCEQNLNHDAMYWYRQDPGQGLRLIYYSQIVNDFQKGDIAEGYSVSREKKESFPLTVTSAQKNPTAFYLCASSSRGIEQFFGPGTRLTVL.

J is TRBJ2-7 and V is TRBV7-8; no firm D call. Germline lookup yields CDR1 SGHVS and CDR2 FQNEAQ. The CDR3 has 13 residues. Trimming stripped 3 bases from V and 2 bases from J, with 8 bases between. The CDR3 region has the DNA TGTGCCAGCAGCTTCGGCGGAACCTACGAGCAGTACTTC. It is translated as CASSFGGTYEQYF. Drawing the rest from reference TRBV7-8 and TRBJ2-7, the complete variable domain is GAGVSQSPRYKVAKRGQDVALRCDPISGHVSLFWYQQALGQGPEFLTYFQNEAQLDKSGLPSDRFFAERPEGSVSTLKIQRTQQEDSAVYLCASSFGGTYEQYFGPGTRLTVT.

The rearrangement joins TRBV27 to TRBJ2-7, with 10 positions matching TRBD1. With 5 bases clipped from V and 1 base from J, the junction kept 5 bases outside the gene matches. The germline gives CDR1 MNHEY, CDR2 SMNVEV (reference sequence). The CDR3 runs to 15 residues. CDR3 nucleotide sequence: TGTGCCAGCAGTGTCACGGGACAGGGGTCCTACGAGCAGTACTTC. The encoded protein is CASSVTGQGSYEQYF.

J is TRBJ1-5 and V is TRBV19; no clear D. V gave up 3 bases and J gave up 1 base, with 13 bases separating them. The germline gives CDR1 LNHDA, CDR2 SQIVND (reference sequence). The CDR3 extends over 16 amino acids. The CDR3 is CASSIIGGLSNQPQHF. The CDR3, as DNA: TGTGCCAGTAGTATTATAGGAGGGTTGAGCAATCAGCCCCAGCATTTT.

This rearrangement joins TRBV19 to TRBJ2-5; 9 nucleotides line up with TRBD1. CDR1 is LNHDA, CDR2 SQIVND, per germline (reference sequence). With 3 bases clipped from V and 2 bases from J, the junction kept 10 bases outside the gene matches. The CDR3 is made up of 17 amino acids. The CDR3 nucleotides read TGTGCCAGTAGTATGGGAGTCCCGGGACAGGGACAAGAGACCCAGTACTTC. The encoded protein is CASSMGVPGQGQETQYF.

The CDR3 spells CASSAGTQTGELFF. CDR3 sequence (DNA): TGTGCCAGCAGCGCCGGGACTCAGACCGGGGAGCTGTTTTTT. The genes are TRBV9 and TRBJ2-2, with a weak D call TRBD2 (6 bases). The CDR3 runs to 14 residues. Per germline, CDR1 SGDLS and CDR2 YYNGEE. The ends were cut back, 3 bases at V and 5 bases at J, with 11 bases in the middle.

The chain carries TRBV7-3 and TRBJ2-3; no clear D. Germline V lookup: CDR1 SGHTA, CDR2 FQGTGA. Deletions cut 7 bases from V and 0 bases from J, with 11 bases between. The CDR3 loop spans 14 amino acids. The CDR3 here is CASKEYSSTDTQYF. CDR3 coding DNA: TGTGCCAGCAAGGAGTATTCTAGCACAGATACGCAGTATTTT.

The V and J genes are TRBV27 and TRBJ2-3; D unclear. The CDR3 spans 15 residues. Germline assignment: CDR1 MNHEY and CDR2 SMNVEV (reference sequence). Between the trimmed V and J ends, which lost 4 bases and 2 bases, there was a span of 13 bases. The CDR3 loop is CASSSKRGNTDTQYF. CDR3 DNA: TGTGCCAGCAGTTCGAAACGCGGAAACACAGATACGCAGTATTTT.

V is TRBV19 and J is TRBJ1-2; unclear D gene. V shed 3 bases and J shed 3 bases, with 8 bases lying between them. The CDR3 loop spans 13 amino acids. From germline, CDR1 is LNHDA and CDR2 SQIVND (reference sequence). The CDR3 protein is CASSIGGYYGYTF. For the CDR3, the DNA is TGTGCCAGTAGTATCGGCGGATACTATGGCTACACCTTC.

The chain carries TRBV7-6 and TRBJ2-5, with D uncertain. Germline CDR1 SGHVS, CDR2 FNYEAQ. Trimming removed 5 bases from V and 1 base from J, with 11 bases in between. This CDR3 comprises 14 residues. The CDR3 sequence: CASSRSAGQETQYF. CDR3 sequence (DNA): TGTGCCAGCAGCCGTTCGGCAGGCCAAGAGACCCAGTACTTC.

This clone showed up just once. The rearrangement joins TRBV25-1 to TRBJ2-7; D is perhaps TRBD1 (5 bases). The CDR3 runs to 14 residues. Trimming shortened V by 5 bases and J by 3 bases, and 14 bases separated the two germline ends. Germline CDR1 MGHDK, CDR2 SYGVNS. The CDR3 DNA reads as TGTGCCAGCAGTTCGGAAGGGGTCATCTACGAGCAGTACTTC. It is translated as CASSSEGVIYEQYF.

The chain is built from TRBV30 and TRBJ2-7; 7 bases agree with TRBD1. The CDR3 consists of 12 residues. V was pared by 1 base and J by 6 bases, with 3 bases of the junction left unmatched. Per germline, CDR1 GTSNPN and CDR2 SVGIG (reference sequence). The CDR3 DNA reads as TGTGCCTGGAGTGAAACAGGGGTCGAGCAGTACTTC. This translates into CAWSETGVEQYF.

The V call is TRBV6-1, the J call TRBJ2-7; TRBD2 matches at 11 bases. CDR1 MNHNS and CDR2 SASEGT come from the germline V gene. V shed 6 bases and J 1 base; nucleotides not matched to a gene: 5. This CDR3 region has 15 residues. The CDR3 DNA follows: TGTGCCAGCAGCCTCACTAGCGGGAGTTCCTACGAGCAGTACTTC. Its translation: CASSLTSGSSYEQYF.

V gene TRBV6-4 combines with J gene TRBJ2-2; 7 bases are a match to TRBD1. Germline lookup yields CDR1 MRHNA and CDR2 SNTAGT. The CDR3 is 14 amino acids. The ends lost 5 bases at V and 2 bases at J; junction bases unmatched: 2. The CDR3 reads CASSRQGNTGELFF. CDR3 nucleotide sequence: TGTGCCAGCAGTCGACAGGGAAACACCGGGGAGCTGTTTTTT.

The chain uses TRBV6-5 and TRBJ2-6; possible D gene TRBD2, 6 bases. There are 16 residues in the CDR3. The V gene's germline CDR1 is MNHEY and CDR2 SVGAGI. The V gene lost 2 bases and the J gene lost 2 bases, with 10 bases spanning the gap. CDR3 coding DNA: TGTGCCAGCAGTTACCCCTCGGGGGCTGGGGCCAACGTCCTGACTTTC. It codes for CASSYPSGAGANVLTF.

V and J are TRBV30 and TRBJ2-7, with D possibly being TRBD2 (5 bases). CDR1 is GTSNPN, CDR2 SVGIG, per germline (reference sequence). The CDR3 is 12 residues long. The V gene lost 8 bases and the J gene lost 0 bases, with 11 bases spanning the gap. CDR3 amino acids: CAGEGGSYEQYF. The CDR3, as DNA: TGTGCCGGTGAGGGCGGCTCCTACGAGCAGTACTTC.

This chain connects TRBV4-1 to TRBJ2-2, with a tentative D call TRBD2 (6 bases). Trimming stripped 2 bases from V and 2 bases from J, with 9 bases between. Germline V gene sequence: CDR1 MGHRA, CDR2 YSYEKL. This CDR3 region has 15 residues. The DNA of the CDR3 is TGCGCCAGCAGCCAAAGGCGGGGAAACACCGGGGAGCTGTTTTTT. It is translated as CASSQRRGNTGELFF.

The V and J genes are TRBV30 and TRBJ1-4, with D unresolved. The V gene's germline CDR1 is GTSNPN and CDR2 SVGIG (reference sequence). With 2 bases removed from V and 7 bases from J, the gap between germline ends came to 14 bases. This CDR3 has 14 residues. The CDR3 nucleotides read TGTGCCTGGAGTCCCGCTCTCCCCGGTGAAAAACTGTTTTTT. Its translation is CAWSPALPGEKLFF.

The chain employs TRBV10-1 and TRBJ2-1; 9 nucleotides match TRBD2. J gave up 8 bases and V 9 bases, and 11 bases lay outside the gene matches. CDR1 and CDR2 from the germline V gene are WNHNN and SYGVQD (reference sequence). This CDR3 contains 14 residues. The CDR3 DNA reads as TGCGCCAGGGTCGCTAGCGGGATTATCGATGAGCAGTTCTTC. It yields the protein CARVASGIIDEQFF.

This chain joins TRBV7-2 and TRBJ1-3; D is uncertain. CDR3 size: 15 residues. Germline CDR1 is SGHTA and CDR2 is FQGNSA. Between the trimmed V and J ends, which lost 8 bases and 0 bases, there was a span of 14 bases. The CDR3 DNA follows: TGTGCCAGCCTACTTTTCTTCGACTCTGGAAACACCATATATTTT. This sequence encodes CASLLFFDSGNTIYF.

CDR3 nucleotide sequence: TGTGCCAGCAGCCAAGATTATACTAGCGGGAGGAATGAGCAGTTCTTC. It specifies CASSQDYTSGRNEQFF. The V gene is TRBV4-2, the J gene TRBJ2-1; 12 nucleotides align to TRBD2. Germline CDR1 and CDR2: LGHNA and YNFKEQ. V lost 0 bases, J lost 7 bases, and 4 bases stayed unmatched. The CDR3 has 16 residues.